These T cell receptor beta chains were read from a single sample in a study of Ad26.COV2.S vaccination and SARS-CoV-2 variants. Profiling relied on immunoSEQ multiplex PCR, and the TCRdb table lists in-frame clones only, not all of them. The table shows approximately 450,000 clones, with 75% to 95% occurring only once. The sequences come from peripheral blood, collected in a trial of Ad26.COV2.S vaccine versus placebo. The receptors stem from a person between 18 and 60 years old who received the Ad26.COV2.S COVID-19 vaccine or a placebo. CDR3s leave out the opening cysteine and the closing phenylalanine or tryptophan.

cdr3_aa: ASSLISASGNTIY
v_call: TRBV7-9
cdr3_length: 13

cdr3_aa: SVGERTDSPLH
v_call: TRBV29-1
cdr3_length: 11

cdr3_aa: ASSLLGGTIDEQF
v_call: TRBV7-9
cdr3_length: 13

cdr3_aa: SVRKMTDYEQY
v_call: TRBV29-1
cdr3_length: 11

cdr3_aa: ASSSGTGPSYEQY
v_call: TRBV9
cdr3_length: 13

cdr3_aa: ASSKGTSGLIYEQF
v_call: TRBV5-4
cdr3_length: 14

cdr3_aa: ASSLTDYEQY
v_call: TRBV5-8
cdr3_length: 10

cdr3_aa: ASSLAWETQY
v_call: TRBV12-3/TRBV12-4
cdr3_length: 10

cdr3_aa: AGGGDGGYGYT
v_call: TRBV19
cdr3_length: 11

cdr3_aa: AWSVRRVVGETQY
v_call: TRBV30
cdr3_length: 13

cdr3_aa: ASSLRQAGEKLF
v_call: TRBV5-1
cdr3_length: 12

cdr3_aa: ASSPTGVANSAGELF
v_call: TRBV7-8
cdr3_length: 15

cdr3_aa: ASSMTPGANVLT
v_call: TRBV18
cdr3_length: 12

cdr3_aa: ASSYTSGRFTGELF
v_call: TRBV6-5
cdr3_length: 14

cdr3_aa: ASTSPRVNEKLF
v_call: TRBV6-5
cdr3_length: 12

cdr3_aa: ASSARQGQIHEQY
v_call: TRBV28
cdr3_length: 13

cdr3_aa: ASKHETGGTQY
v_call: TRBV5-1
cdr3_length: 11

cdr3_aa: ASSPGLALYEQY
v_call: TRBV9
cdr3_length: 12

cdr3_aa: ASSRVESGQDTQY
v_call: TRBV19
cdr3_length: 13

cdr3_aa: ASSGGLAGEREQY
v_call: TRBV9
cdr3_length: 13

cdr3_aa: ASSPHGGTGDYEQY
v_call: TRBV19
cdr3_length: 14

cdr3_aa: ASSSRIDRGSQGNIQY
v_call: TRBV7-9
cdr3_length: 16

cdr3_aa: AWSVRGIEQF
v_call: TRBV30
cdr3_length: 10

cdr3_aa: ASSIGTTSEQTGELF
v_call: TRBV4-2
cdr3_length: 15

cdr3_aa: ASSSWTSNTEAF
v_call: TRBV6-5
cdr3_length: 12

cdr3_aa: ATSVNPYNEQF
v_call: TRBV24-1
cdr3_length: 11

cdr3_aa: ASSLEQGAREKLF
v_call: TRBV7-6
cdr3_length: 13

cdr3_aa: AIMNAQGGTEAF
v_call: TRBV10-3
cdr3_length: 12

cdr3_aa: ASSSRSGRIHEQY
v_call: TRBV3-1/TRBV3-2
cdr3_length: 13

cdr3_aa: ASSLSGQGALYEQY
v_call: TRBV27
cdr3_length: 14

cdr3_aa: ASSISRQGGNEQF
v_call: TRBV19
cdr3_length: 13

cdr3_aa: AIREGFDQPQH
v_call: TRBV10-3
cdr3_length: 11

cdr3_aa: ASTPSAVQGEQY
v_call: TRBV19
cdr3_length: 12

cdr3_aa: ASSSTSGGTYEQY
v_call: TRBV7-2
cdr3_length: 13

cdr3_aa: ASSEDWRNEQF
v_call: TRBV12-3/TRBV12-4
cdr3_length: 11

cdr3_aa: ASSEQTVSSNEQF
v_call: TRBV2
cdr3_length: 13

cdr3_aa: ASSLSLSLRKSSTDTQY
v_call: TRBV27
cdr3_length: 17

cdr3_aa: ASSFPPVGTDTQY
v_call: TRBV27
cdr3_length: 13

cdr3_aa: ASRDSGDIQY
v_call: TRBV6-5
cdr3_length: 10